This TCR beta chain comes out of a study of persistence of HIV-infected CD4 T cells (dated by TCRdb to the early 2020s). About the study as a whole: The study isolated CMV- and HIV-1 Gag-responding CD4+ T cells from ART-treated individuals to examine antigen-driven clonal expansion of HIV-1-infected cells. The clonality of all cells in each sorted population was measured by TCRbeta sequencing, and the clonality of infected cells was measured by proviral sequencing. The median time the participants had spent on suppressive ART was roughly eight years. For the TCR cluster analysis across participants, 8 participants were included for CMV and over 5 participants for Gag. Peripheral blood samples of up to roughly 200 mL were obtained at multiple time points, with the exception of two participants, for whom leukapheresis was performed at a single time point. Here is what the overall study found, with its caveats: Degenerate expanded CDR3beta sequences were enriched in antigen-responding cells, suggesting convergent selection of CD4+ responses to CMV and Gag. Significantly lower TCRbeta richness was observed in CMV- and Gag-responding cells than in anti-CD3/anti-CD28-responding cells, and higher oligoclonality was observed in CMV-responding cells than in CD3/CD28-stimulated and Gag-responding cells. Few individuals were included in the study, and only a limited range of antigens was tested. Restriction of bulk TCR analyses to the rare CMV-responding cells that actually carried HIV-1 proviruses was not possible. A correlation was observed between TCR oligoclonality and proviral oligoclonality within the same sorted populations.

Worth noting for this clone: Its binding antigen is unknown. It has no much larger one-base neighbor in the sample; base qualities were not kept.

Read against the paper, the sample's treatment or condition label means: suppressive antiretroviral therapy. Lysates of CMV-infected fibroblasts at about 9.5 ug/mL were used to stimulate the cells. Memory populations depleted of antigen-responding cells were obtained by sorting nonresponding CD40L-negative CD69-negative CD45RO-high memory CD4+ T cells. HIV-1-infected adults in whom suppressive ART had been started during chronic infection were enrolled as participants. Plasma HIV-1 RNA had been undetectable (below 50 copies/mL) in participants for at least 4 years. To be included, participants needed a CD4+ T cell count above 400 cells/uL and a positive CMV serology. Before stimulation, PBMCs were isolated using density centrifugation and then depleted of CD8+ T cells. CD8-depleted PBMCs were stimulated for 18 hours with anti-CD28/CD49d costimulation, CD40-blocking antibody and enfuvirtide to prevent new infections. Cells were sorted on a Beckman Coulter MoFlo Legacy or XDP sorter, with propidium iodide excluding dead cells. The QIAamp DNA Mini Kit was used for genomic DNA extraction from samples above one million cells, and the Quick-DNA Microprep Kit was used otherwise.

TCRbeta repertoires were sequenced from genomic DNA with the immunoSEQ hsTCRB assay version 4 in survey mode. Genomic DNA was diluted to around 10 ng/uL, using up to 1 ug per sample for TCRbeta sequencing. From the authors' description of their analysis: Analysis of the TCRbeta data was done in ImmunoSeq Analyzer 3.0, and diversity was computed on productive nucleotide rearrangements. Using the Immunarch R package, the improved Chao index served to estimate lower-bound TCR diversity and the Gini coefficient served to estimate clonality. When different nucleotide rearrangements encoded the same CDR3beta amino acid sequence, each rearrangement was treated as a distinct clonotype. Differential abundance analysis found TCRbeta sequences that were significantly enriched in antigen-responding cells compared with anti-CD3/anti-CD28-activated cells. Using predicted peptide-MHC specificity as the basis, GLIPH2 grouped TCRs into clusters, both for each participant individually and for the merged data sets that combined participants. Entries here come from immuneACCESS through TCRdb and include only in-frame sequences with V and J called. Some clones fail to appear in such tables; in the studies checked, an unresolved V gene covers under half of the shortfall, and the cause of the remainder is unknown. V and J calls and clone size are copied from that table; D and trimming were computed from the DNA. Here the sample has about 30,000 clones; 82% occur a single time. The top ten clonotypes cover about 0.83% of the sample.

The germline V gene (reference sequence) sets CDR1 to LNHDA and CDR2 to SQIVND. The V and J ends are trimmed by 7 bases and 0 bases, leaving 13 bases between them. CDR3 length: 15 amino acids, cysteine to phenylalanine. Left in the record is the CDR3 DNA by itself, 45 bases read in frame from the first base. This TCR derives from an adult man with HIV who was CMV-seropositive. The sequence joins TRBV19 to TRBJ1-3, with the D gene not clear enough to name. The sample was CD4+ T cells sorted from PBMCs after roughly 18-hour stimulation, taken from a patient who received antiretroviral therapy. Per the publication, the cell subset or site label means: CD40L-CD69- CD45RO-high memory CD4 T cells not responding to CMV lysate. The DNA reads as follows: TGTGCCAGTATGTCCCGCAGGAGCTCTGGAAACACCATATATTTT. Its translation is CASMSRRSSGNTIYF. The CDR3 plus the reference TRBV19 and TRBJ1-3 genes for the other parts give the full variable domain: DGGITQSPKYLFRKEGQNVTLSCEQNLNHDAMYWYRQDPGQGLRLIYYSQIVNDFQKGDIAEGYSVSREKKESFPLTVTSAQKNPTAFYLCASMSRRSSGNTIYFGEGSWLTVV.